This TCR beta chain was captured in a study of Ad26.COV2.S vaccination and SARS-CoV-2 variants. Study results and caveats: Whether participants received vaccine or placebo, their non-spike TCR breadth was similar.

Data came from immunoSEQ multiplex PCR; TCRdb stores just in-frame clones and leaves some out. The table lists about 400,000 clones, 70% to 90% of them singletons. About this clone: Its antigen is not identified.

Treatment of the sample: around 19 received Ad26.COV2.S at low or high dose, single or two shots; 5 received placebo; per-sample allocation not given. Samples came from day 63 after the first vaccine or placebo injection. The sample here was peripheral blood, taken in a trial of Ad26.COV2.S vaccine versus placebo. The clonotype comes from a person between 18 and 59 years old who received the Ad26.COV2.S COVID-19 vaccine or a placebo.

The CDR3 loop is CATSDRDRGKYEQYF. The DNA of the CDR3 is TGTGCCACCAGTGATCGGGACAGGGGGAAGTACGAGCAGTACTTC. The rearrangement uses TRBV24-1 and TRBJ2-7; 11 bases line up with TRBD1. J gave up 4 bases and V 3 bases, and 4 bases lay outside the gene matches. This CDR3 is built from 15 residues. In germline, CDR1 is KGHDR, CDR2 SFDVKD.